Listed here is a single TCR beta chain. These data come from a study of CD8+CD57+ T cells in acquired aplastic anemia. Background on the study: Across the sorted CD4+ and CD8+ cells, DNA amounts averaged approximately 3.1 ug.

Genomic DNA, the template, was used for profiling of the TCR beta VDJ and CDR3. From the reads, TCRdb called clonotypes with MiXCR, one entry per CDR3 protein. The table includes hundreds of thousands of distinct CDR3 sequences, around 82% detected once. CD8+CD57+ cell expansion had been shown by flow cytometry in patients chosen for sequencing. The germline V gene encodes CDR1 SGHTA and CDR2 FQGNSA. The ends were cut back, 1 base at V and 11 bases at J, with 20 bases in the middle. CDR3 length: 15 residues. This receptor was taken from a human donor with aplastic anemia. The V call is TRBV7-2, the J call TRBJ1-1; D is uncertain. Sequences were obtained from sorted CD4+, CD8+, or CD8+CD57+ T cells (not recorded which) from PBMCs. Here the CDR3 DNA reads TGTGCCAGCAGCTTAGAGGGAGGTCCCGTTACGCAGGCTTTCTTT. Translating gives CASSLEGGPVTQAFF.